The clone carrying this T cell receptor (beta chain) occurred a few times. Those patients with uncontrolled infection, other autoimmune disease, pregnancy or lactation were excluded. The ends were cut back, 1 base at V and 8 bases at J, with 15 bases in the middle. Germline V gene data show CDR1 as SGHDN and CDR2 as FVKESK. CDR3 size: 15 residues. This entry comes from a study of T cells in Graves' hyperthyroidism and ophthalmopathy. Amplified TCR beta CDR3 regions derived from RNA transcripts. Using the HTBI primer set, a first-round RT-PCR was run on the TCR CDR3. From the multiplex PCR reads, TCRdb called clonotypes with MiXCR, one entry per CDR3 protein. The sample consists of 620,000 or so distinct CDR3 sequences, more than 14% of them appearing once.

The clonotype originates from a woman aged 45-60 years with Graves' ophthalmopathy. V gene TRBV14 combines with J gene TRBJ2-1; D perhaps matches TRBD2 (6 bases). Sample: blood. The CDR3 DNA follows: TGTGCCAGCAGCCAAGGCTCTAGACCGGGGGATGAGCAGTTCTTC. Amino acid sequence: CASSQGSRPGDEQFF.